This T cell receptor (beta chain) is drawn from a study of post-analysis software for immune sequencing data. Across the whole study: Both relapsing-remitting and secondary progressive multiple sclerosis featured among the disease courses, as did progressive-relapsing multiple sclerosis. General study findings and limits: TRBV5-6, TRBV5-1 and TRBV20-1 were among four or five TRBV segments more frequent in patients than controls. By F measure, strong co-clustering occurred among samples prepared in the same batch.

As for this clonotype: The antigen is unknown.

The CDR3 has 15 residues. V gave up 3 bases and J gave up 2 bases; unmatched junction bases: 4. Looked up from germline, CDR1 is MRHNA and CDR2 is SNTAGT. TCR beta libraries were prepared from cDNA with unique molecular identifiers. When about 1 to 11 million T cells were used, they gave around 500,000 cDNA molecules. Via MiXCR, TCRdb re-called the PCR reads, giving one row per CDR3 protein. The table lists about 380,000 distinct CDR3 sequences, roughly 35% of them singletons. Sequenced: blood. The source is a girl aged 10 to 17 with multiple sclerosis. This chain links TRBV6-4 with TRBJ2-3; TRBD1 aligns across 8 bases. CDR3 region: CASSEMGQATDTQYF. CDR3 bases: TGTGCCAGCAGTGAAATGGGACAGGCCACAGATACGCAGTATTTT.